This T cell receptor beta chain originates from a study of long-term antiretroviral therapy in people with HIV. It was version v3.0 of the immunoSEQ assay that was run at survey level. Sequenced by immunoSEQ multiplex PCR; TCRdb stores in-frame clones only, minus some. The sample gives about 39,000 clones, approximately 85% of which show up once; 4.5% to 6% is in the top ten. Everyone in the study who had HIV was treated in the United States. The V end was cut by 5 bases, the J end by 1 base, with 8 bases between. Germline CDR1 reads SGHVS; CDR2 reads FNYEAQ. The CDR3 length is 13 residues. The source was unsorted PBMCs, collected 3.1 years after starting antiretroviral therapy. The genes are TRBV7-6 and TRBJ1-1; D is uncertain. This receptor was identified in a woman aged 45 to 65 with HIV. This CDR3 is CASSPRENTEAFF. CDR3 DNA: TGTGCCAGCAGCCCGAGAGAGAACACTGAAGCTTTCTTT.